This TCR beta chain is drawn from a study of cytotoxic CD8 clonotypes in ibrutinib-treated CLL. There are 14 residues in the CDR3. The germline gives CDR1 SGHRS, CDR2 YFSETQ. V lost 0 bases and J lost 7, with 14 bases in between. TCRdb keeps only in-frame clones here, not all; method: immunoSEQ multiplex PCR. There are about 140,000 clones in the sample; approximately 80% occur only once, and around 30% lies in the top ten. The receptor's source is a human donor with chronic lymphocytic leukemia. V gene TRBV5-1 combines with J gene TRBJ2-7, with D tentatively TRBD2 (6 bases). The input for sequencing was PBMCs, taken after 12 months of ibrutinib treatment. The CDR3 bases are TGCGCCAGCAGCTTGGCCGGGACTCCGATAGAGCAGTACTTC. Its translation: CASSLAGTPIEQYF.